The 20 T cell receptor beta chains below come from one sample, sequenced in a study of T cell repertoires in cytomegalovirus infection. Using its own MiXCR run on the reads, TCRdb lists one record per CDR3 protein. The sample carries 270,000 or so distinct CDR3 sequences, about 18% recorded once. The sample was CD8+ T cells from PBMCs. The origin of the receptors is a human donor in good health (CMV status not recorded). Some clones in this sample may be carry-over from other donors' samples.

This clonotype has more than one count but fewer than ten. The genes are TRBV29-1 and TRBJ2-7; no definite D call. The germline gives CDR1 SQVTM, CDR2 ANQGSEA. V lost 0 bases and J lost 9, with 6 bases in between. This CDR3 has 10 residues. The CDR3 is CSVEEVGQYF. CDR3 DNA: TGCAGCGTTGAAGAAGTGGGGCAGTACTTC.

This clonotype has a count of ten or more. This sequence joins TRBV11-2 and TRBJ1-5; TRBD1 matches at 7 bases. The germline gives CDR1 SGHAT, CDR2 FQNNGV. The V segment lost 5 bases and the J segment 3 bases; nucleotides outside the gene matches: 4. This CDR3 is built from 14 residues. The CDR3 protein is CASSLGQTNQPQHF. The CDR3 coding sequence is TGTGCCAGCAGCCTGGGACAGACCAATCAGCCCCAGCATTTT.

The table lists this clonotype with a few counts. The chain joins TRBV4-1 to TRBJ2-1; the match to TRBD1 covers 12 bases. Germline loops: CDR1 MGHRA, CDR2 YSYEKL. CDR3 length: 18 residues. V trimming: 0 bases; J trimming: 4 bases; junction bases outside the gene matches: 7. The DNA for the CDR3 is TGCGCCAGCAGCCAAGATGGGACAGGGGGCGCGAAATACAATGAGCAGTTCTTC. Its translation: CASSQDGTGGAKYNEQFF.

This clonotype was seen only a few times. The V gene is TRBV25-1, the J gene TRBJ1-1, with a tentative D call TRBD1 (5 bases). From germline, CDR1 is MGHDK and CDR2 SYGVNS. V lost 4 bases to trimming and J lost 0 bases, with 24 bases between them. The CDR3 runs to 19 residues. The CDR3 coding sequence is TGTGCCAGCAGTGGCTACGGGGACCAGAACTACCACATGAACACTGAAGCTTTCTTT. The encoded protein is CASSGYGDQNYHMNTEAFF.

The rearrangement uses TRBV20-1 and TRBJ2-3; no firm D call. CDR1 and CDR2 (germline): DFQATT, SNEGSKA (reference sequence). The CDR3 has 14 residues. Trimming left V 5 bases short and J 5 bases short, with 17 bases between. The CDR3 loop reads CSAVLPGHQDTQYF. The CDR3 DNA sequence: TGCAGTGCTGTGCTCCCCGGCCATCAAGATACGCAGTATTTT.

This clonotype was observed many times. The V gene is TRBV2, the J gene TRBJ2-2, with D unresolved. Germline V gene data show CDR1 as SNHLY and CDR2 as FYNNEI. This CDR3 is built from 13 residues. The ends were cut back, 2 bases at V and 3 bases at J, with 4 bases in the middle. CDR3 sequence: CASSEIHTGELFF. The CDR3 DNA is TGTGCCAGCAGTGAAATTCACACCGGGGAGCTGTTTTTT.

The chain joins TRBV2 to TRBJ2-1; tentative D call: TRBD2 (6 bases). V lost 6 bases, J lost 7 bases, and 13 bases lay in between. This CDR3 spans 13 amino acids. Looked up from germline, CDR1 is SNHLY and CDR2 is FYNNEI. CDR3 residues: CASSRGGRNEQFF. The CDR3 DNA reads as TGTGCCAGCAGCCGGGGTGGGAGGAATGAGCAGTTCTTC.

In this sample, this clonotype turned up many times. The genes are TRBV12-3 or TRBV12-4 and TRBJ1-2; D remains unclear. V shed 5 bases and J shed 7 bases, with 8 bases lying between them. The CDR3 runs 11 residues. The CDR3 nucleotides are TGTGCCAGCAGTCTAGGGTCTGGCTACACCTTC. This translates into CASSLGSGYTF.

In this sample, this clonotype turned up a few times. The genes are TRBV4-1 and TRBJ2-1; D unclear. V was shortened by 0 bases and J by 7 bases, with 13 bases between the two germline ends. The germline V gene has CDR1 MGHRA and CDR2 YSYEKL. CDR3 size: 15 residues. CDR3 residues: CASSQEGRNENEQFF. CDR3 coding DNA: TGCGCCAGCAGCCAAGAAGGTCGAAACGAAAATGAGCAGTTCTTC.

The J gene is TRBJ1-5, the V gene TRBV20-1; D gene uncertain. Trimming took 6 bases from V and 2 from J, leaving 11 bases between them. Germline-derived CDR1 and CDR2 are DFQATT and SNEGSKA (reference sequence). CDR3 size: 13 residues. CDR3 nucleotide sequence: TGCAGTGCGGTAGCCGCGGGCAATCAGCCCCAGCATTTT. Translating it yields CSAVAAGNQPQHF.

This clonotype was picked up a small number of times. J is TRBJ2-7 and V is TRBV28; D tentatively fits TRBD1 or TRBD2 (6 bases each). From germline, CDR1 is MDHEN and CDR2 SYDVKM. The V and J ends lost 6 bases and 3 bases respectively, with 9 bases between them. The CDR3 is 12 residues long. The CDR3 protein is CASRGGYYEQYF. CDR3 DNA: TGTGCCAGCAGAGGGGGGTACTACGAGCAGTACTTC.

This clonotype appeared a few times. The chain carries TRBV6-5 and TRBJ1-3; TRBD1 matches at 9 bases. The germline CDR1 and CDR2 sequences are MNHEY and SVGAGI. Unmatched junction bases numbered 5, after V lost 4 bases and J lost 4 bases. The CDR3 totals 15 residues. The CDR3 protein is CASSSLTGGGNTIYF. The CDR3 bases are TGTGCCAGCAGTTCTTTGACAGGGGGGGGAAACACCATATATTTT.

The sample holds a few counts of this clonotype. DNA of the CDR3: TGTGCCATCAAGGCGGAGAGCACAGATACGCAGTATTTT. Translated, it gives CAIKAESTDTQYF. This sequence joins TRBV10-3 and TRBJ2-3; D remains ambiguous. The CDR3 has 13 residues. The germline V and J ends were trimmed by 7 bases and 0 bases, with 8 bases remaining between them. Germline lookup yields CDR1 ENHRY and CDR2 SYGVKD.

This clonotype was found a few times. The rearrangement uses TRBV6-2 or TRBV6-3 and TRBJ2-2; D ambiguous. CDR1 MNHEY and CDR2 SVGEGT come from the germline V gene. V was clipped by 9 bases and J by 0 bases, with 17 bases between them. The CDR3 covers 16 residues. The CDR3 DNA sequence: TGTGCCAGTCACGCGCCGGACGGACCGAACACCGGGGAGCTGTTTTTT. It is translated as CASHAPDGPNTGELFF.

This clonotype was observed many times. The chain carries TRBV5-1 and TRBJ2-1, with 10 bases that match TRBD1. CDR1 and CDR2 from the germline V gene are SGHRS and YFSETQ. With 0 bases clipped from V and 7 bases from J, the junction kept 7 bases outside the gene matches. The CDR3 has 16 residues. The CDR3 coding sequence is TGCGCCAGCAGCTTGGAGGGAGGGACAGGGGTAAATGAGCAGTTCTTC. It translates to CASSLEGGTGVNEQFF.

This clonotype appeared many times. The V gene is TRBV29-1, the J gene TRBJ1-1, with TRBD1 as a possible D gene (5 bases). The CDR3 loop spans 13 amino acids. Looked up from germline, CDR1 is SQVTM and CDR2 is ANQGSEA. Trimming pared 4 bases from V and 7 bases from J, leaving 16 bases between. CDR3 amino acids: CSVAGGKSFEAFF. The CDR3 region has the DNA TGCAGCGTTGCCGGGGGTAAATCATTTGAAGCTTTCTTT.

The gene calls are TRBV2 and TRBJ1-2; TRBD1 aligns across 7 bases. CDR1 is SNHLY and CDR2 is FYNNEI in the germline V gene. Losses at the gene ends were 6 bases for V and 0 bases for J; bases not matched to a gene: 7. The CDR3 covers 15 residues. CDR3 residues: CASSSDRLANYGYTF. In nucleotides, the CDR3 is TGTGCCAGCAGCTCGGACAGGCTCGCTAACTATGGCTACACCTTC.

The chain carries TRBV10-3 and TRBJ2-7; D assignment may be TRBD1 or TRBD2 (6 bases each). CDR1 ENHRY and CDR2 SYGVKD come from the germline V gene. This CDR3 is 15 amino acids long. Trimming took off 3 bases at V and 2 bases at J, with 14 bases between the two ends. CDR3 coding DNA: TGTGCCATCAGTGATTCAATTAGGGGGGCCTACGAGCAGTACTTC. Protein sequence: CAISDSIRGAYEQYF.

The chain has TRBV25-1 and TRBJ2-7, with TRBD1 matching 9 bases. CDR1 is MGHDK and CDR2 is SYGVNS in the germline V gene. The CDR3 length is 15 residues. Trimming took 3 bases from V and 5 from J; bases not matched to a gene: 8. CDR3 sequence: CASSDPGQGRDEQYF. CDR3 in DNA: TGTGCCAGCAGTGACCCAGGACAGGGGAGGGACGAGCAGTACTTC.

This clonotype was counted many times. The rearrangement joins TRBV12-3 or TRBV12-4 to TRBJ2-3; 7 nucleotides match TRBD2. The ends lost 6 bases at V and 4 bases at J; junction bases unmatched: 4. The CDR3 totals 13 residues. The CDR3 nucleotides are TGTGCCAGCAGCTCAGCGGGACCAGATACGCAGTATTTT. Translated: CASSSAGPDTQYF.